This T cell receptor (beta chain) comes out of a study of cytomegalovirus exposure and HLA in healthy donors. The CDR3 loop spans 21 amino acids. Germline V gives CDR1 MNHEY, CDR2 SMNVEV (reference sequence). V was shortened by 6 bases and J by 3 bases, with 36 bases between the two germline ends. It was with 60 Vbeta and 13 Jbeta primers that the PCR ran. The method was immunoSEQ multiplex PCR; TCRdb's version includes in-frame clones alone and lacks a portion of them. The table lists 90,000 or so clones, around four fifths of them singletons. This clonotype was obtained from a man aged 25-45 years in good health and CMV-seropositive. Sample: PBMCs. The chain has TRBV27 and TRBJ2-7, with D perhaps being TRBD1 or TRBD2 (9 bases each). The CDR3 coding sequence is TGTGCCAGCAGCTCCGGGACAGGGAGACGCCTAGCGGGACTAGGGAACTACGAGCAGTACTTC. This codes for CASSSGTGRRLAGLGNYEQYF.